Each of the 11 T cell receptor beta chains below was sequenced from the same sample in a study of T-cell memory formation after mild COVID-19. TCRdb passed the 5' RACE reads through MiXCR, listing each CDR3 protein once. Of 400,000 to 450,000 distinct CDR3 sequences in the sample, more than 15% are singletons; the top ten hold about 22%. The sequenced sample was PBMCs or a T cell subset sorted from them (not recorded which). The receptors come from a man aged 18 to 29 who had mild COVID-19 (a few samples of this study predate the infection). Cell type and time point are not known.

This clonotype showed up just a few times. The CDR3 sequence is CASSHQGASTDTQYF. The CDR3 DNA reads as TGTGCCAGCAGTCATCAGGGGGCGAGCACAGATACGCAGTATTTT. The V gene is TRBV6-1, the J gene TRBJ2-3; 8 bases are shared with TRBD1. This CDR3 comprises 15 residues. Looked up from germline, CDR1 is MNHNS and CDR2 is SASEGT. V gave up 5 bases and J gave up 0 bases; unmatched junction bases: 4.

This clonotype was counted a few times. The V call is TRBV7-9, the J call TRBJ2-7, with 7 bases aligning to TRBD1. This CDR3 is 17 amino acids long. J gave up 0 bases and V 6 bases, and 14 bases lay outside the gene matches. Germline loops: CDR1 SEHNR, CDR2 FQNEAQ (reference sequence). The CDR3 loop is CASRPGTDSSSSYEQYF. Written as DNA, the CDR3 is TGTGCCAGCAGGCCCGGGACAGACTCATCAAGCTCCTACGAGCAGTACTTC.

The chain couples TRBV6-5 to TRBJ1-5; D is ambiguous. The CDR3 length is 13 residues. Germline V lookup: CDR1 MNHEY, CDR2 SVGAGI. The V gene lost 8 bases and the J gene lost 3 bases, with 11 bases spanning the gap. The CDR3 coding sequence is TGTGCCAGCCGTCGCCTTTCCAATCAGCCCCAGCATTTT. Encoded protein: CASRRLSNQPQHF.

The chain combines TRBV5-1 with TRBJ2-7, with D unresolved. CDR1 is SGHRS, CDR2 YFSETQ, per germline. The V end was cut by 0 bases, the J end by 6 bases, with 13 bases between. The CDR3 is made up of 14 amino acids. CDR3 nucleotides: TGCGCCAGCAGCTTGGCTGGAAGGCGAAGCGAGCAGTACTTC. This codes for CASSLAGRRSEQYF.

This clonotype was detected once. The V gene is TRBV6-1, the J gene TRBJ2-4, with D perhaps matching TRBD1 or TRBD2 (5 bases each). Germline V lookup: CDR1 MNHNS, CDR2 SASEGT. The CDR3 totals 13 residues. V was trimmed by 6 bases and J by 5 bases, leaving 11 bases between them. For the CDR3, the DNA is TGTGCCAGCAGAACCGGGACCCAAAACATTCAGTACTTC. Its translation is CASRTGTQNIQYF.

A few counts support this clonotype. The rearrangement links TRBV6-5 to TRBJ2-7; 8 bases agree with TRBD1. The CDR3 totals 16 residues. Germline V lookup: CDR1 MNHEY, CDR2 SVGAGI. V was pared by 5 bases and J by 1 base, with 10 bases of the junction left unmatched. CDR3 sequence: CASSTLPGQVSYEQYF. CDR3 coding DNA: TGTGCCAGCAGTACCCTCCCGGGACAGGTTTCCTACGAGCAGTACTTC.

Only a few counts were recorded for this clonotype. V is TRBV28 and J is TRBJ2-5; D call uncertain. The CDR3 sequence is 12 residues long. CDR1 and CDR2 (germline): MDHEN, SYDVKM. V was trimmed by 1 base and J by 5 bases, leaving 5 bases between them. CDR3 coding DNA: TGTGCCAGCAGTTTATCTTACGAGACCCAGTACTTC. The encoded protein is CASSLSYETQYF.

The sample holds a few counts of this clonotype. The chain is built from TRBV5-1 and TRBJ2-1; 8 bases align to TRBD1. Germline loops: CDR1 SGHRS, CDR2 YFSETQ. The CDR3 sequence is 15 residues long. Trimming cost V 6 bases and J 6 bases; bases outside gene matches: 11. The CDR3 region has the DNA TGCGCCAGCACCTCCTTACAGGGGGGAATCAATGAGCAGTTCTTC. This codes for CASTSLQGGINEQFF.

A few counts support this clonotype. The CDR3 spells CASSLEGAPKNIQYF. The DNA of the CDR3 is TGCGCCAGCAGCTTGGAAGGGGCGCCGAAAAACATTCAGTACTTC. The chain combines TRBV5-1 with TRBJ2-4; D perhaps matches TRBD1 (5 bases). The germline CDR1 and CDR2 sequences are SGHRS and YFSETQ. V lost 0 bases and J lost 4, with 11 bases in between. This CDR3 has 15 amino acids.

The chain couples TRBV5-1 to TRBJ2-7, with TRBD2 matching 7 bases. V dropped 4 bases and J dropped 4; count of bases not matched to a gene: 14. Germline CDR1 is SGHRS and CDR2 is YFSETQ. The CDR3 has 16 residues. The CDR3 sequence is CASSGRDQEGTYEQYF. The CDR3 nucleotides are TGCGCCAGCAGCGGGAGGGACCAAGAGGGGACTTACGAGCAGTACTTC. Together with reference TRBV5-1 and TRBJ2-7, the CDR3 gives the full variable domain: KAGVTQTPRYLIKTRGQQVTLSCSPISGHRSVSWYQQTPGQGLQFLFEYFSETQRNKGNFPGRFSGRQFSNSRSEMNVSTLELGDSALYLCASSGRDQEGTYEQYFGPGTRLTVT.

This rearrangement joins TRBV6-5 to TRBJ2-1, with 9 bases lining up with TRBD1. This CDR3 is 15 amino acids long. In germline, CDR1 is MNHEY, CDR2 SVGAGI. The ends lost 6 bases at V and 6 bases at J; junction bases unmatched: 9. The CDR3 coding sequence is TGTGCCAGCAGGCCGGGGACAGGGACCCTCAATGAGCAGTTCTTC. Its translation: CASRPGTGTLNEQFF.